The TCR beta chain described here comes from a study of blood T cell repertoires in COVID-19. Study details: Researchers got acute and convalescent COVID-19 samples from the United States, Italy and Spain. Nucleic acid was either cDNA or gDNA, and it came from T cells, B-cell-depleted T cells, or PBMCs.

V lost 4 bases and J 5 bases, leaving 12 bases between the germline ends. The CDR3 covers 13 residues. Germline CDR1 is SQVTM and CDR2 is ANQGSEA. As originally analysed: Nucleated cell counts were estimated from reference gene primer amplification. Profiled with immunoSEQ multiplex PCR; TCRdb holds only in-frame clones, not every one. The V and J calls and clone size come from that table; D and trimming were worked out from the DNA. The data hold approximately 270,000 clones, with roughly 86% observed a single time. This clonotype was obtained from a middle-aged man with active or convalescent COVID-19. The chain carries TRBV29-1 and TRBJ2-1; tentatively, D is TRBD1 (6 bases). Sample: peripheral blood. CDR3 residues: CSVVRQANNEQFF. In DNA form, the CDR3 reads TGCAGCGTTGTTCGACAGGCGAACAATGAGCAGTTCTTC.